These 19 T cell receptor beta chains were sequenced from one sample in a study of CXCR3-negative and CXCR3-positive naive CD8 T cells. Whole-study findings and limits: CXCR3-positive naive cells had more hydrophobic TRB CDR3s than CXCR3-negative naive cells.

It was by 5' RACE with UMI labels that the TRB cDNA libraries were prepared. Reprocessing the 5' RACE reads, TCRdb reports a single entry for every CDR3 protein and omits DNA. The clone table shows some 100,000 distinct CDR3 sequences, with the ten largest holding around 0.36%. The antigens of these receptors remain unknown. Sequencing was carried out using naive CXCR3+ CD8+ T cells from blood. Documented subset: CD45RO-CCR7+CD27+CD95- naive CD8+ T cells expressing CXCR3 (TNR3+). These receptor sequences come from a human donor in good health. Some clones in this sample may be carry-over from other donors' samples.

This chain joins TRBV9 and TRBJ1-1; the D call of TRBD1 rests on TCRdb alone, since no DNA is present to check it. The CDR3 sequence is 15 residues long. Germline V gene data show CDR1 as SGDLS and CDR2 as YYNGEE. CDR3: CASSVGQPGDTEAFF.

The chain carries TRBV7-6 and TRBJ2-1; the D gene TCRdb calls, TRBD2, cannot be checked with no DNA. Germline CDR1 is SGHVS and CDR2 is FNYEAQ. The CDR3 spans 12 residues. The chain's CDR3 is CASMEENNEQFF.

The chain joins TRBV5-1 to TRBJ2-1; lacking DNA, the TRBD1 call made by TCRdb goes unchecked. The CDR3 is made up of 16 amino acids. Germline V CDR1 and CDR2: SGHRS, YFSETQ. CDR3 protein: CASSLHRSSSYNEQFF.

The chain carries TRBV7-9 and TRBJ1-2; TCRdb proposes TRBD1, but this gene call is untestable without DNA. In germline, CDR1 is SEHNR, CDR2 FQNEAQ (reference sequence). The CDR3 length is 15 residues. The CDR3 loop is CASSLGGQGSYGYTF.

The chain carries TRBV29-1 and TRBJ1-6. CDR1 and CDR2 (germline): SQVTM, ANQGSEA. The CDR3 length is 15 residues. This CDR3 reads CSGRQPHSYNSPLHF.

This CDR3 is CASSSMGQDYYEQYF. This chain joins TRBV7-9 and TRBJ2-7; TCRdb proposes TRBD1, but this gene call is untestable without DNA. Germline V gives CDR1 SEHNR, CDR2 FQNEAQ (reference sequence). This CDR3 is built from 15 residues.

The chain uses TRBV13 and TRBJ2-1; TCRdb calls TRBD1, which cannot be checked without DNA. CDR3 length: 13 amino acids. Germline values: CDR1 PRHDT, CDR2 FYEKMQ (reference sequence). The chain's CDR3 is CASEAAGQESQFF.

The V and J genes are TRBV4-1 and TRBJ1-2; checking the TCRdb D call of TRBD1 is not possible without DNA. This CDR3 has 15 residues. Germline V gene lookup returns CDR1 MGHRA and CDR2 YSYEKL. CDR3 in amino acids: CASTYGAETNYGCTF.

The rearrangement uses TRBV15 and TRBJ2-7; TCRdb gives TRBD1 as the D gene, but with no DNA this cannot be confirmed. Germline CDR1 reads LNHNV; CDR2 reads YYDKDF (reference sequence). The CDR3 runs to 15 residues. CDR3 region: CATSIRQVTSYEQYF.

The CDR3 loop is CASSPSGTQEVEQYF. This chain uses TRBV4-2 with TRBJ2-7; TCRdb selects TRBD1, and the lack of DNA leaves this call unchecked. Germline loops: CDR1 LGHNA, CDR2 YNFKEQ. This CDR3 is built from 15 residues.

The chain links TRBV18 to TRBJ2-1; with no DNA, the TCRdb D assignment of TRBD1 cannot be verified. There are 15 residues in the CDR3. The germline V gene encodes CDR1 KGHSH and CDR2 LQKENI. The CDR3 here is CASSPDRVPYNEQFF. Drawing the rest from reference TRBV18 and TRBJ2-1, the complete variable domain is NAGVMQNPRHLVRRRGQEARLRCSPMKGHSHVYWYRQLPEEGLKFMVYLQKENIIDESGMPKERFSAEFPKEGPSILRIQQVVRGDSAAYFCASSPDRVPYNEQFFGPGTRLTVL.

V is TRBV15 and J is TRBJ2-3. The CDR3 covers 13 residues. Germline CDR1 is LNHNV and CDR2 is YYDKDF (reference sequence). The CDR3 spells CATSRVITDTQYF.

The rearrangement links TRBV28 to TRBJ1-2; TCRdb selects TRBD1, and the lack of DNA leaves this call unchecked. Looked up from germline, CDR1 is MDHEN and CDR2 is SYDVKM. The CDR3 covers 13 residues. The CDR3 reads CASGRTRGYGYTF.

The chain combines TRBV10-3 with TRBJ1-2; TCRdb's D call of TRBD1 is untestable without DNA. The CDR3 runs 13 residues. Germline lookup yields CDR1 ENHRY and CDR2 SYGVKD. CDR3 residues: CAISEEQGYGYTF.

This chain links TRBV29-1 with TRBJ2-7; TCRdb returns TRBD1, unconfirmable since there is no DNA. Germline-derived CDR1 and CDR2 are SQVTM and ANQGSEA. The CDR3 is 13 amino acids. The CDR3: CSVSGQGIYEQYF.

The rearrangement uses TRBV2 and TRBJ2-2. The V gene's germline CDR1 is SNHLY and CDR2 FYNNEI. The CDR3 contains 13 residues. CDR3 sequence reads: CASSEWFAGELFF.

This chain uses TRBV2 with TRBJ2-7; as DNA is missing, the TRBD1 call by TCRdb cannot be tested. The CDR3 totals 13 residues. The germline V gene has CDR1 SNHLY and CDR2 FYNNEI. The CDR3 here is CASRPLGGYEQYF.

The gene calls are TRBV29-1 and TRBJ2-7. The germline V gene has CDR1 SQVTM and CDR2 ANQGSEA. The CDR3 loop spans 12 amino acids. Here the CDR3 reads CSVLDISYEQYF.

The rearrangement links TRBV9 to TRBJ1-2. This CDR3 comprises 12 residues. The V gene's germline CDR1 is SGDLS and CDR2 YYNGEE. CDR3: CASSGALYGYTF.